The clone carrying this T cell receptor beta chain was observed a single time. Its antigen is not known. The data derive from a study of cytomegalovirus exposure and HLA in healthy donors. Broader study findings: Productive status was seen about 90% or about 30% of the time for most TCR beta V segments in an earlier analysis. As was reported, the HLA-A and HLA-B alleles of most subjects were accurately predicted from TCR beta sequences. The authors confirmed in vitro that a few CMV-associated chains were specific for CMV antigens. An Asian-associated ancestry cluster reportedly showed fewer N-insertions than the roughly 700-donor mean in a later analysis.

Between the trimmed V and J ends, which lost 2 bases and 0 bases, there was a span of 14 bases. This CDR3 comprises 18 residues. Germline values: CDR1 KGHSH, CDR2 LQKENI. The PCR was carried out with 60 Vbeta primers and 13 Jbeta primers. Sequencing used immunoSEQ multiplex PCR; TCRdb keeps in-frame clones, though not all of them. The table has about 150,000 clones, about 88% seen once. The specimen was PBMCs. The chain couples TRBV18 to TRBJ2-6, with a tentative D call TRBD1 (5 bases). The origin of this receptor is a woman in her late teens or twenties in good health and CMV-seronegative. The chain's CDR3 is CASSPGAAFSSGANVLTF. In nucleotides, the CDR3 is TGTGCCAGCTCACCAGGGGCAGCATTCTCCTCTGGGGCCAACGTCCTGACTTTC.